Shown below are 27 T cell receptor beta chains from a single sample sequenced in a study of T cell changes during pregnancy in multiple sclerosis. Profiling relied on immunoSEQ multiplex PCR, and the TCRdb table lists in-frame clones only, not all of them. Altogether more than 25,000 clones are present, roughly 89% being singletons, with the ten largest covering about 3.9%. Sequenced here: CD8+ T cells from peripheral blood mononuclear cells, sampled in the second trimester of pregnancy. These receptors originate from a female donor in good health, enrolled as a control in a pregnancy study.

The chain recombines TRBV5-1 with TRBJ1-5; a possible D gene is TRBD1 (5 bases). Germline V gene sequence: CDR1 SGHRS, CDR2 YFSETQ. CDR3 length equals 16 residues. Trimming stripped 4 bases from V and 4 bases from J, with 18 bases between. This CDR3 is CASSVDGYGGNQPQHF. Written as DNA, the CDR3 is TGCGCCAGCAGCGTTGACGGATACGGGGGGAATCAGCCCCAGCATTTT.

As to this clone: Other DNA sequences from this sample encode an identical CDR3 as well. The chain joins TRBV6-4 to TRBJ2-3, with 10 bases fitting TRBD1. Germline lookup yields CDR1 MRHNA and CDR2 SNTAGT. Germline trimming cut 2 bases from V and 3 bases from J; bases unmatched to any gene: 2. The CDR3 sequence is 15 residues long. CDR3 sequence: CASSDGQGGTDTQYF. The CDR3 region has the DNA TGTGCCAGCAGTGACGGACAGGGGGGGACAGATACGCAGTATTTT.

CDR3 amino acids: CASSPGTGGDQPQHF. The DNA of the CDR3 is TGTGCCAGCTCACCAGGGACAGGCGGGGATCAGCCCCAGCATTTT. The V and J genes are TRBV18 and TRBJ1-5; 8 bases map to TRBD1. J was trimmed by 5 bases and V by 2 bases; bases with no gene match: 5. The CDR3 consists of 15 residues. Germline V gene data show CDR1 as KGHSH and CDR2 as LQKENI.

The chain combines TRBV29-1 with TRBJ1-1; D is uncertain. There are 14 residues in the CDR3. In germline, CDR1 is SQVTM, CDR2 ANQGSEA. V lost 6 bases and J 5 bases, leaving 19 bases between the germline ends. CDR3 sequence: CSVHLRGSGTEAFF. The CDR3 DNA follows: TGCAGCGTCCACCTGCGGGGTAGTGGTACTGAAGCTTTCTTT.

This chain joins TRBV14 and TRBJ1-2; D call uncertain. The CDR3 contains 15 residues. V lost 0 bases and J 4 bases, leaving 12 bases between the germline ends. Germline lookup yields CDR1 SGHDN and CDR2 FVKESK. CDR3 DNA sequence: TGTGCCAGCAGCCAAGATTGGGGAGCTGCCTATGGCTACACCTTC. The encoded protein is CASSQDWGAAYGYTF.

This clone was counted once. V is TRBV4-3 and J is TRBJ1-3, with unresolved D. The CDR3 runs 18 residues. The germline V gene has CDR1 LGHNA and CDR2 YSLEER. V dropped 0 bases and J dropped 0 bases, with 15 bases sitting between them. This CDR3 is CASSQDMDYRTSGNTIYF. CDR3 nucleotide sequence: TGCGCCAGCAGCCAAGATATGGACTACAGAACCTCTGGAAACACCATATATTTT.

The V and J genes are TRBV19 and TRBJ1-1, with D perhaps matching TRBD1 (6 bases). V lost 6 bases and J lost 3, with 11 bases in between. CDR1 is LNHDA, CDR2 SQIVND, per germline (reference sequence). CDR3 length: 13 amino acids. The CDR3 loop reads CASSHEGDTEAFF. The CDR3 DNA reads TGTGCCAGTAGCCATGAGGGGGACACTGAAGCTTTCTTT.

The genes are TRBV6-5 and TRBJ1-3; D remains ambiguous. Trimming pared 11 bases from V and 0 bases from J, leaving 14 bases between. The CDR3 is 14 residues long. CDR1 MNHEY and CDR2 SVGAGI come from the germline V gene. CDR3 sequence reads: CAARPAYSGNTIYF. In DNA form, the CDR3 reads TGTGCCGCGAGGCCCGCTTACTCTGGAAACACCATATATTTT.

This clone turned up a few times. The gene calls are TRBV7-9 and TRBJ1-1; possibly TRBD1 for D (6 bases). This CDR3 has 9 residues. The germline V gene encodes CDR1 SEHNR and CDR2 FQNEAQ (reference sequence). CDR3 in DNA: TGTGCGCAGGGGTTAGGAGCTTTCTTT. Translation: CAQGLGAFF.

The CDR3 loop reads CASSSPAGTGPVGGYEQYF. DNA of the CDR3: TGTGCCAGCAGCTCTCCTGCCGGGACAGGGCCGGTAGGTGGGTACGAGCAGTACTTC. The J gene is TRBJ2-7, the V gene TRBV9, with 9 bases matching TRBD1. Germline-derived CDR1 and CDR2 are SGDLS and YYNGEE. The V segment lost 4 bases and the J segment 4 bases; nucleotides outside the gene matches: 21. CDR3 length equals 19 residues.

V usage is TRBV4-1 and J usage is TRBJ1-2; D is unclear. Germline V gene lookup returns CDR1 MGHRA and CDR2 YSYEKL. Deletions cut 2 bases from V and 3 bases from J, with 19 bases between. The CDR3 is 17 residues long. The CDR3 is CASSQQPLALGDYGYTF. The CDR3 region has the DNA TGCGCCAGCAGCCAACAACCCCTAGCCCTCGGGGACTATGGCTACACCTTC.

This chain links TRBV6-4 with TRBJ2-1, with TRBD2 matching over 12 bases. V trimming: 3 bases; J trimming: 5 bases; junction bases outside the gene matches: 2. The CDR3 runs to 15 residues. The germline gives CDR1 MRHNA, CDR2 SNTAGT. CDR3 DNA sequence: TGTGCCAGCAGTGAGACTAGCGGGGGTAACAATGAGCAGTTCTTC. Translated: CASSETSGGNNEQFF.

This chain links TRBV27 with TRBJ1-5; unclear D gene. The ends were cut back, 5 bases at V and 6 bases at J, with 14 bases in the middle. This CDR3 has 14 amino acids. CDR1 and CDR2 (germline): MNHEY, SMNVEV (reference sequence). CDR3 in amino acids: CASSPNGVPQPQHF. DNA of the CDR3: TGTGCCAGCAGTCCCAACGGGGTTCCTCAGCCCCAGCATTTT.

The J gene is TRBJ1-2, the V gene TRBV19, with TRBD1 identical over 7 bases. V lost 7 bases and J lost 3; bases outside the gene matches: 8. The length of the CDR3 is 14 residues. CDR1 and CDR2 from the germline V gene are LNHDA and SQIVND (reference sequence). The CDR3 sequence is CASTFGTDYYGYTF. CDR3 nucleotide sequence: TGTGCCAGTACTTTCGGGACAGATTACTATGGCTACACCTTC. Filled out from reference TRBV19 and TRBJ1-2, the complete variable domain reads DGGITQSPKYLFRKEGQNVTLSCEQNLNHDAMYWYRQDPGQGLRLIYYSQIVNDFQKGDIAEGYSVSREKKESFPLTVTSAQKNPTAFYLCASTFGTDYYGYTFGSGTRLTVV.

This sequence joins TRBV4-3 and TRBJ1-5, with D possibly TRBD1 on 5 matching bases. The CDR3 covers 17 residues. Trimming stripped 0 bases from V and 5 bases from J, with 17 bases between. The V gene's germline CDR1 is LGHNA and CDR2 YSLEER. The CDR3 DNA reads TGCGCCAGCAGCCAAGATAATGGGGCCCTTGGGCATCAGCCCCAGCATTTT. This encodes CASSQDNGALGHQPQHF.

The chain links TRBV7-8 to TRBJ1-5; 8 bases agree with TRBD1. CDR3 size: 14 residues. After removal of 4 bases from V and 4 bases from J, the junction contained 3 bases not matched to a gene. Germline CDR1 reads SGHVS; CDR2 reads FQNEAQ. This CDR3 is CASSYTGGNQPQHF. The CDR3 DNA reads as TGTGCCAGCAGCTATACAGGGGGAAATCAGCCCCAGCATTTT.

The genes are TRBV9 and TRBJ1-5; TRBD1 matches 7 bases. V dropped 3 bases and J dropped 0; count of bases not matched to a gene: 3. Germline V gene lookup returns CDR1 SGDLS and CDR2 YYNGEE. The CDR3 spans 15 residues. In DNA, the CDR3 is TGTGCCAGCAGCGAACAGGGGAATAGCAATCAGCCCCAGCATTTT. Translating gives CASSEQGNSNQPQHF.

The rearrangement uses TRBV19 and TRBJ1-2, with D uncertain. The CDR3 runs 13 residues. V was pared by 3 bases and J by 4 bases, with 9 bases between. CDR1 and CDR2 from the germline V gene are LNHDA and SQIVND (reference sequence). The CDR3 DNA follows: TGTGCCAGTAGTATGGCACAGTTCTATGGCTACACCTTC. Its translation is CASSMAQFYGYTF. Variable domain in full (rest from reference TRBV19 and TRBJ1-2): DGGITQSPKYLFRKEGQNVTLSCEQNLNHDAMYWYRQDPGQGLRLIYYSQIVNDFQKGDIAEGYSVSREKKESFPLTVTSAQKNPTAFYLCASSMAQFYGYTFGSGTRLTVV.

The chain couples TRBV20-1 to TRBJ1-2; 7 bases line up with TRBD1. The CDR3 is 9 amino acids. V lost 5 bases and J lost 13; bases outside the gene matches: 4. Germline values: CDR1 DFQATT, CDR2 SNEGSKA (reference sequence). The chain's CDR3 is CSALPGGTF. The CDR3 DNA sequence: TGCAGTGCTCTACCAGGGGGCACCTTC.

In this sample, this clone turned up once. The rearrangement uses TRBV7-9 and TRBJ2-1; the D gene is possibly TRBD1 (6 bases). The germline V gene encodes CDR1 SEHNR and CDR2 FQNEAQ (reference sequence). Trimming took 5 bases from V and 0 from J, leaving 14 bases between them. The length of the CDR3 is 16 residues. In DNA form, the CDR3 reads TGTGCCAGCAGCACCGGACAGTTTAGCTCCTACAATGAGCAGTTCTTC. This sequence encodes CASSTGQFSSYNEQFF.

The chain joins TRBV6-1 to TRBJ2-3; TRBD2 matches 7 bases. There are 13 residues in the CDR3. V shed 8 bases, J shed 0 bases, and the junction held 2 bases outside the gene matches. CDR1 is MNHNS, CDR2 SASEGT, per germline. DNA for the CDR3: TGTGCCAGCCAGCGGGACAGCACAGATACGCAGTATTTT. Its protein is CASQRDSTDTQYF.

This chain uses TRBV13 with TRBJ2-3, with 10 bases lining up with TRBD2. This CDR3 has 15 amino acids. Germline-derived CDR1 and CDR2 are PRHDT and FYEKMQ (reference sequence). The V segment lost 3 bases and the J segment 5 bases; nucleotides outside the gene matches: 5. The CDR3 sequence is CASSFRLAGEDTQYF. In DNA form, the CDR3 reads TGTGCCAGCAGCTTTCGGCTAGCGGGGGAAGATACGCAGTATTTT.

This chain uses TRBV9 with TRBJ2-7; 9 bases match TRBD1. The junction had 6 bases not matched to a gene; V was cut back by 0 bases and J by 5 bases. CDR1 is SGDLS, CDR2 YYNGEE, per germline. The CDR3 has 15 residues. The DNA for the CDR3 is TGTGCCAGCAGCGTAGTGGGACAGGGACTCCACGAGCAGTACTTC. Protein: CASSVVGQGLHEQYF.

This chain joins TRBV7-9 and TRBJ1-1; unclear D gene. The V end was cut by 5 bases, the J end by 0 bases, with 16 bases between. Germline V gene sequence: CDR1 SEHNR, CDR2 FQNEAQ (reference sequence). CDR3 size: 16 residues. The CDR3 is CASSNRNGQLNTEAFF. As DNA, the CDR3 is TGTGCCAGCAGCAACCGGAATGGGCAGCTGAACACTGAAGCTTTCTTT.

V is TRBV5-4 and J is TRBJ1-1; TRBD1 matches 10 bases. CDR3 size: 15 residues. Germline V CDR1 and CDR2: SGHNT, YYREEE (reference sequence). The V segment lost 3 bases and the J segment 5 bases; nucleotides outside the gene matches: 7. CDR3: CASSSPTGGDTEAFF. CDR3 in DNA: TGTGCCAGCAGCTCGCCGACAGGGGGCGATACTGAAGCTTTCTTT.

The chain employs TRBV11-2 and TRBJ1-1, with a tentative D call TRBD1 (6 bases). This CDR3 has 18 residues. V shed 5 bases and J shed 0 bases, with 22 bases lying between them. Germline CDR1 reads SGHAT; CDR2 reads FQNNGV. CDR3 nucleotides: TGTGCCAGCAGCCAGGGGACACCTAACTCGTACATGAACACTGAAGCTTTCTTT. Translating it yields CASSQGTPNSYMNTEAFF.

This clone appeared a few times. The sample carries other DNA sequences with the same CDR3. In DNA, the CDR3 is TGTGCCAGCAGCGTAGGGAGCTCTGGAAACACCATATATTTT. Its translation is CASSVGSSGNTIYF. The V and J genes are TRBV9 and TRBJ1-3; D not resolved. Germline CDR1 reads SGDLS; CDR2 reads YYNGEE. Trimming removed 0 bases from V and 0 bases from J, with 4 bases in between. This CDR3 contains 14 residues.